Listed below are T cell receptor beta chains from one sample, sequenced in a study of early T cells in non-severe SARS-CoV-2 infection. TCRdb reprocessed the 5' RACE reads via MiXCR and lists one record per CDR3 protein. Of some 80,000 distinct CDR3 sequences listed, around 10% are singletons. Source: whole blood, taken at baseline. These receptor sequences come from an adult who was a healthcare worker with PCR-confirmed SARS-CoV-2 infection or an uninfected control (not recorded which). The donor label of this sample is uncertain. Both conserved end residues are part of each CDR3. A D gene is named only where the DNA matches it firmly. Clone sizes are given selectively: once, few, many, or a class where the clone is expanded.

clone_size d_call j_call v_call cdr3_aa cdr3_nt
. . TRBJ1-3 TRBV18 CASSPYSVRFSGNTIYF TGTGCCAGCTCACCTTACAGCGTGAGATTCTCTGGAAACACCATATATTTT
many TRBD2 TRBJ2-7 TRBV20-1 CSARGEGGMEEQYF TGCAGTGCTAGAGGGGAGGGAGGGATGGAGGAGCAGTACTTC
few . TRBJ2-2 TRBV7-9 CASSPLHMGELFF TGTGCCAGCAGCCCCCTTCACATGGGGGAGCTGTTTTTT
many TRBD2 TRBJ2-7 TRBV11-2 CASSSTSGGFYEQYF TGTGCCAGCAGCTCCACTAGCGGGGGGTTCTACGAGCAGTACTTC
many . TRBJ2-6 TRBV20-1 CSASIPTKQGLSGANVLTF TGCAGTGCTAGCATTCCCACCAAACAGGGTCTCTCTGGGGCCAACGTCCTGACTTTC
many . TRBJ1-1 TRBV30 CAWSVPGQFCF TGTGCCTGGAGTGTACCCGGGCAATTCTGCTTT
few . TRBJ1-1 TRBV27 CASSLWGGGPMNTEAFF TGTGCCAGCAGTTTATGGGGAGGGGGACCCATGAACACTGAAGCTTTCTTT
few . TRBJ2-5 TRBV7-2 CASSLTKETQYF TGTGCCAGCAGCCTCACGAAAGAGACCCAGTACTTC
few . TRBJ2-2 TRBV5-1 CASSWAVTGELFF TGCGCCAGCAGCTGGGCAGTCACCGGGGAGCTGTTTTTT
. TRBD1 TRBJ2-7 TRBV4-1 CASSQGRDRVAYEQYF TGCGCCAGCAGCCAAGGCCGGGACAGGGTCGCCTACGAGCAGTACTTC
few TRBD2 TRBJ2-1 TRBV29-1 CSVPPFSLAGDYEQFF TGCAGCGTTCCCCCGTTTTCTCTAGCGGGAGATTATGAGCAGTTCTTC
few . TRBJ1-1 TRBV6-6 CASSYSGLGAEAFF TGTGCCAGCAGTTACTCGGGTTTAGGGGCTGAAGCTTTCTTT
few . TRBJ1-1 TRBV10-3 CAISESGSPEAFF TGTGCCATCAGTGAGTCTGGCAGTCCTGAAGCTTTCTTT
. TRBD1 TRBJ2-7 TRBV4-3 CASSQEKQGGYEQYF TGCGCCAGCAGCCAAGAGAAACAGGGGGGCTACGAGCAGTACTTC
few TRBD2 TRBJ2-7 TRBV5-1 CASSPGGLAGYSYEQYF TGCGCCAGCAGCCCCGGAGGACTAGCGGGCTACTCCTACGAGCAGTACTTC
few TRBD1 TRBJ2-1 TRBV6-4 CASSLDRGDEQFF TGTGCCAGCAGCCTTGACAGGGGGGATGAGCAGTTCTTC
few . TRBJ1-1 TRBV20-1 CSASAGGTEAFF TGCAGTGCGTCAGCGGGTGGCACTGAAGCTTTCTTT
many . TRBJ1-2 TRBV19 CASSMSGTQALNYGYTF TGTGCCAGTAGTATGAGCGGGACGCAGGCCCTTAACTATGGCTACACCTTC